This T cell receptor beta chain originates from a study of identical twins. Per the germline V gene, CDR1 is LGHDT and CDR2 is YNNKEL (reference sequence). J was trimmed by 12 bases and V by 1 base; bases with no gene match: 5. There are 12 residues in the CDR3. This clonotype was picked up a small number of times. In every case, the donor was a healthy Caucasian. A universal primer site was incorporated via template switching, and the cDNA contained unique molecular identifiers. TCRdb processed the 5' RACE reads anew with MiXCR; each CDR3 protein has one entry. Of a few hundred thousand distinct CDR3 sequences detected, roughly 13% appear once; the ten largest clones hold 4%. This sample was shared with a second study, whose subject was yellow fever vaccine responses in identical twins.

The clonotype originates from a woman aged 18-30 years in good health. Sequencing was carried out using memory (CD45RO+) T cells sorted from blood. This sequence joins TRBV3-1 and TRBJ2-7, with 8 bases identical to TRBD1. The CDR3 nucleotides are TGTGCCAGCAGCCAAGCAAACAGGGGGACGTACTTC. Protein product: CASSQANRGTYF.